The 19 T cell receptor beta chains presented below share a single source sample, sequenced in a study of T cells expressing NK-cell markers. From the 5' RACE reads, TCRdb lists one entry per CDR3 protein and no DNA. The listing contains 350,000 to 500,000 distinct CDR3 sequences. The sequencing input was blood T cells: a sorted CD56 or NKG2C T cell subset, CD4+ or CD8+ T cells, or bulk PBMC T cells (not recorded which). These TCRs come from a woman aged 18-70 years in good health.

The rearrangement links TRBV19 to TRBJ1-1. Germline lookup yields CDR1 LNHDA and CDR2 SQIVND (reference sequence). CDR3 size: 14 residues. The CDR3: CASSPIAMNTEAFF.

The CDR3 reads CASSPSTSGSYEQYF. The chain has TRBV18 and TRBJ2-7; as DNA is missing, the TRBD2 call by TCRdb cannot be tested. Germline loops: CDR1 KGHSH, CDR2 LQKENI. The CDR3 has 15 residues.

V usage is TRBV29-1 and J usage is TRBJ2-7; TCRdb's D call, TRBD1, is unchecked because there is no DNA. The CDR3 is 13 amino acids. Germline loops: CDR1 SQVTM, CDR2 ANQGSEA. CDR3: CSAIGQGTYEQYF.

This rearrangement joins TRBV6-5 to TRBJ2-1; TCRdb lists TRBD2, though no DNA is available to test this call. The CDR3 loop spans 15 amino acids. CDR1 is MNHEY and CDR2 is SVGAGI in the germline V gene. The CDR3 loop reads CASSYGGRANNEQFF.

This chain uses TRBV15 with TRBJ2-4; there is no DNA to check the TCRdb D call of TRBD1. CDR3 length: 15 residues. From germline, CDR1 is LNHNV and CDR2 YYDKDF (reference sequence). The CDR3 loop reads CATSRDRLGGNIQYF.

The chain carries TRBV6-1 and TRBJ2-7; the TCRdb D gene call, TRBD2, has no DNA to confirm it. The CDR3 runs 15 residues. Per the germline V gene, CDR1 is MNHNS and CDR2 is SASEGT. Here the CDR3 reads CASMMRLAGGYEQYF.

The chain employs TRBV18 and TRBJ1-2; TCRdb outputs TRBD1, but without DNA this stays unchecked. Germline CDR1 and CDR2: KGHSH and LQKENI. The CDR3 contains 17 residues. The CDR3 loop reads CASSPPFGTGGGYGYTF.

The CDR3 spells CASSPTGRGASDSYNEQFF. The J gene is TRBJ2-1, the V gene TRBV3-1; the D call from TCRdb, TRBD2, cannot be confirmed without DNA. The length of the CDR3 is 19 residues. CDR1 is LGHDT, CDR2 YNNKEL, per germline (reference sequence).

The CDR3 loop reads CSWAVSWGKETQYF. The chain recombines TRBV20-1 with TRBJ2-5; TCRdb outputs TRBD1, but without DNA this stays unchecked. Per germline, CDR1 DFQATT and CDR2 SNEGSKA (reference sequence). The CDR3 is 14 amino acids.

The J gene is TRBJ2-1, the V gene TRBV19; TCRdb designates TRBD1, a call that cannot be tested without DNA. The CDR3 covers 12 residues. Germline values: CDR1 LNHDA, CDR2 SQIVND (reference sequence). The chain's CDR3 is CASNGSPDEQFF.

The gene calls are TRBV6-2 or TRBV6-3 and TRBJ2-2; TCRdb reports TRBD1, a call that lacks DNA to check it against. The CDR3 contains 18 residues. Germline values: CDR1 MNHEY, CDR2 SVGEGT. The CDR3 sequence is CASSYGRRGNPNTGELFF.

The chain links TRBV30 to TRBJ2-1. There are 15 residues in the CDR3. Germline V CDR1 and CDR2: GTSNPN, SVGIG (reference sequence). This CDR3 reads CAWSVETTAYNEQFF. Full variable domain (rest looked up from reference TRBV30 and TRBJ2-1): SQTIHQWPATLVQPVGSPLSLECTVEGTSNPNLYWYRQAAGRGLQLLFYSVGIGQISSEVPQNLSASRPQDRQFILSSKKLLLSDSGFYLCAWSVETTAYNEQFFGPGTRLTVL.

This sequence joins TRBV7-8 and TRBJ2-1; no DNA is available, so the TRBD1 call from TCRdb remains unchecked. Germline lookup yields CDR1 SGHVS and CDR2 FQNEAQ. The CDR3 sequence is 15 residues long. CDR3 region: CASSLDRLRLEEQFF.

This chain joins TRBV19 and TRBJ2-5; the TCRdb D gene call, TRBD2, has no DNA to confirm it. CDR3 length: 14 amino acids. Germline CDR1 reads LNHDA; CDR2 reads SQIVND (reference sequence). CDR3 protein: CASSWTSGQETQYF.

This chain links TRBV19 with TRBJ2-1; the TCRdb call, TRBD1, lacks DNA for checking. CDR3 length: 14 residues. The germline CDR1 and CDR2 sequences are LNHDA and SQIVND (reference sequence). CDR3 sequence: CASSTPGPYNEQFF.

The J gene is TRBJ2-4, the V gene TRBV12-3 or TRBV12-4; absent DNA, TCRdb's TRBD2 call cannot be checked. The CDR3 consists of 14 residues. The CDR3 reads CASSLQGPILIQYF.

The V and J genes are TRBV7-9 and TRBJ2-2; the D gene TCRdb calls, TRBD1, cannot be checked with no DNA. The germline gives CDR1 SEHNR, CDR2 FQNEAQ (reference sequence). The CDR3 covers 15 residues. This chain's CDR3 is CASSFRGVWTGELFF.

The V call is TRBV29-1, the J call TRBJ2-3; TCRdb calls TRBD1, which cannot be checked without DNA. The CDR3 consists of 15 residues. CDR1 is SQVTM, CDR2 ANQGSEA, per germline. The CDR3 spells CSGSPQGAITDTQYF.

The genes are TRBV20-1 and TRBJ2-1; TCRdb picks TRBD2, but there is no DNA to check that call. The CDR3 spans 16 residues. Per the germline V gene, CDR1 is DFQATT and CDR2 is SNEGSKA (reference sequence). CDR3 sequence reads: CSARLAGGSSYNEQFF.